The next 24 T cell receptor beta chains were all read from a single sample in a study of Ad26.COV2.S vaccination and SARS-CoV-2 variants. The method was immunoSEQ multiplex PCR; TCRdb's version includes in-frame clones alone and lacks a portion of them. The sample holds 350,000 to 600,000 clones; approximately 90% are singletons and the top ten take 1.5% to 2%. Treatment: 15 to 20 received Ad26.COV2.S at low or high dose, single or two shots; about 5 received placebo; per-sample allocation not given. Samples analyzed were those drawn on day 63 after the first vaccine or placebo injection. Sequences were derived from peripheral blood, sampled in a trial of Ad26.COV2.S vaccine versus placebo. Source of these receptors: a person between 18 and 59 years old who received the Ad26.COV2.S COVID-19 vaccine or a placebo.

The chain joins TRBV6-1 to TRBJ2-7; 8 nucleotides agree with TRBD2. This CDR3 has 14 residues. Germline V gives CDR1 MNHNS, CDR2 SASEGT. V was clipped by 6 bases and J by 4 bases; unmatched bases: 8. CDR3 nucleotides: TGTGCCAGCAGAGCCGGGACTAGTCGGTACGAGCAGTACTTC. It translates to CASRAGTSRYEQYF.

The chain links TRBV5-8 to TRBJ1-1; TRBD1 matches at 9 bases. CDR3 length equals 16 residues. V gave up 4 bases and J gave up 4 bases; unmatched junction bases: 11. Germline loops: CDR1 SGHTS, CDR2 YDEGEE. CDR3 amino acids: CASSPGDRVTGTEAFF. DNA for the CDR3: TGTGCCAGCAGCCCTGGGGACAGGGTGACGGGCACTGAAGCTTTCTTT.

CDR3 nucleotides: TGTGCCGCTGCACGGGGGACAGGGGTATCCGGTGATGGCTACACCTTC. This codes for CAAARGTGVSGDGYTF. The rearrangement joins TRBV10-3 to TRBJ1-2, with TRBD1 matching over 10 bases. Germline CDR1 reads ENHRY; CDR2 reads SYGVKD. Trimming took 11 bases from V and 6 from J; bases not matched to a gene: 18. CDR3 length: 16 residues.

In its sample, this clone was seen once. The chain employs TRBV9 and TRBJ2-7; D uncertain. Per germline, CDR1 SGDLS and CDR2 YYNGEE. CDR3 length: 13 residues. Trimming left V 0 bases short and J 4 bases short, with 8 bases between. CDR3 in DNA: TGTGCCAGCAGCGTAGCTCCCCAGTACGAGCAGTACTTC. This codes for CASSVAPQYEQYF.

The chain carries TRBV15 and TRBJ2-7; no reliable D call. CDR3 size: 12 residues. The V and J ends lost 1 base and 6 bases respectively, with 7 bases between them. Germline V gene sequence: CDR1 LNHNV, CDR2 YYDKDF (reference sequence). The CDR3 sequence is CATSRVGSEQYF. For the CDR3, the DNA is TGTGCCACCAGCAGAGTTGGGTCCGAGCAGTACTTC.

The chain recombines TRBV7-8 with TRBJ1-2, with a possible D match to TRBD1 (6 bases). V was shortened by 5 bases and J by 7 bases, with 23 bases between the two germline ends. Looked up from germline, CDR1 is SGHVS and CDR2 is FQNEAQ. The length of the CDR3 is 16 residues. CDR3 in amino acids: CASSPRWTDLTGGYTF. The CDR3 coding sequence is TGTGCCAGCAGCCCCCGCTGGACGGACTTGACAGGTGGCTACACCTTC.

The chain links TRBV5-1 to TRBJ2-1; 13 bases align to TRBD2. Per germline, CDR1 SGHRS and CDR2 YFSETQ. The CDR3 is 14 residues long. With 0 bases clipped from V and 10 bases from J, the junction kept 1 base outside the gene matches. The CDR3 here is CASSLELAGGEQFF. The CDR3, as DNA: TGCGCCAGCAGCTTGGAACTAGCGGGAGGGGAGCAGTTCTTC.

V usage is TRBV7-9 and J usage is TRBJ2-2, with TRBD2 matching 9 bases. Germline V gene lookup returns CDR1 SEHNR and CDR2 FQNEAQ (reference sequence). The CDR3 extends over 18 amino acids. The V and J ends lost 5 bases and 2 bases, in that order; junction bases with no gene match: 12. The DNA of the CDR3 is TGTGCCAGCAGCCCCAAGATAGCGGGAGCTTCCAACACCGGGGAGCTGTTTTTT. This codes for CASSPKIAGASNTGELFF.

The chain carries TRBV30 and TRBJ1-6; D may be TRBD1 (5 bases). The CDR3 length is 15 residues. In germline, CDR1 is GTSNPN, CDR2 SVGIG (reference sequence). Deletions cut 3 bases from V and 11 bases from J, with 20 bases between. DNA for the CDR3: TGTGCCTGGAGGGGGCTATCGGAGAAAAATCCACCCCTCCACTTT. It yields the protein CAWRGLSEKNPPLHF.

The chain recombines TRBV9 with TRBJ2-1; the match to TRBD2 covers 7 bases. Germline CDR1 is SGDLS and CDR2 is YYNGEE. Germline trimming cut 3 bases from V and 5 bases from J; bases unmatched to any gene: 2. This CDR3 comprises 13 residues. The CDR3 coding sequence is TGTGCCAGCAGCGGAGCGGGGAACAATGAGCAGTTCTTC. It specifies CASSGAGNNEQFF.

The rearrangement joins TRBV18 to TRBJ1-1, with 7 bases lining up with TRBD1. The CDR3 sequence is 14 residues long. V trimming: 4 bases; J trimming: 2 bases; junction bases outside the gene matches: 4. From germline, CDR1 is KGHSH and CDR2 LQKENI. The CDR3 nucleotides are TGTGCCAGCTCACGCCAGGGGGTAAACACTGAAGCTTTCTTT. This codes for CASSRQGVNTEAFF.

The chain carries TRBV27 and TRBJ2-3; possibly TRBD1 for D (6 bases). Germline CDR1 reads MNHEY; CDR2 reads SMNVEV (reference sequence). There are 14 residues in the CDR3. V dropped 3 bases and J dropped 0 bases, with 7 bases sitting between them. The DNA of the CDR3 is TGTGCCAGCAGTTTGGGGGCTAGCACAGATACGCAGTATTTT. Its translation: CASSLGASTDTQYF.

V gene TRBV5-1 combines with J gene TRBJ2-7, with 9 bases lining up with TRBD1. This CDR3 region has 12 residues. From germline, CDR1 is SGHRS and CDR2 YFSETQ. The V and J ends lost 4 bases and 9 bases, in that order; junction bases with no gene match: 5. DNA for the CDR3: TGCGCCAGCAGCCGGGACAGGGTGAGGCAGTACTTC. Translated: CASSRDRVRQYF.

The rearrangement uses TRBV20-1 and TRBJ2-1; 8 bases map to TRBD2. The germline gives CDR1 DFQATT, CDR2 SNEGSKA (reference sequence). V shed 3 bases, J shed 3 bases, and the junction held 4 bases outside the gene matches. The CDR3 totals 14 residues. Here the CDR3 reads CSASMREVYNEQFF. The DNA for the CDR3 is TGCAGTGCTAGTATGCGGGAGGTCTACAATGAGCAGTTCTTC.

This sequence joins TRBV6-5 and TRBJ2-7; the D call may be TRBD1 or TRBD2 (5 bases each). Between the trimmed V and J ends, which lost 5 bases and 7 bases, there was a span of 21 bases. From germline, CDR1 is MNHEY and CDR2 SVGAGI. There are 15 residues in the CDR3. The CDR3 loop is CASSTDRGPRREQYF. The CDR3 coding sequence is TGTGCCAGCAGTACCGACCGGGGCCCACGGCGGGAGCAGTACTTC.

The V call is TRBV19, the J call TRBJ2-7; no clear D. V shed 0 bases and J shed 3 bases, with 15 bases lying between them. The CDR3 extends over 16 amino acids. From germline, CDR1 is LNHDA and CDR2 SQIVND (reference sequence). The CDR3: CASSIDSTTNDYEQYF. In DNA, the CDR3 is TGTGCCAGTAGTATAGACTCAACGACAAATGACTACGAGCAGTACTTC.

In its sample, this clone was seen a few times. The chain links TRBV18 to TRBJ1-6; 9 nucleotides line up with TRBD1. The V segment lost 4 bases and the J segment 3 bases; nucleotides outside the gene matches: 10. This CDR3 has 18 residues. Germline CDR1 KGHSH, CDR2 LQKENI. CDR3 protein: CASSRKSGTGLYNSPLHF. DNA of the CDR3: TGTGCCAGCTCACGAAAATCCGGGACAGGGCTCTATAATTCACCCCTCCACTTT.

J is TRBJ2-2 and V is TRBV6-5; D not resolved. The CDR3 runs 13 residues. Germline CDR1 is MNHEY and CDR2 is SVGAGI. V was pared by 2 bases and J by 5 bases, with 6 bases between. The DNA for the CDR3 is TGTGCCAGCAGTTACCCCTTTACCGGGGAGCTGTTTTTT. Protein product: CASSYPFTGELFF.

About this clone: One end of the junction varies from germline; a read error may be responsible. V and J are TRBV7-7 and TRBJ2-1; D is perhaps TRBD2 (6 bases). This CDR3 is 16 amino acids long. The germline V gene encodes CDR1 SSHAT and CDR2 FNYEAQ (reference sequence). As DNA, the CDR3 is TGTGCTAGCAGCTTACCCGACGGGAGCTCCTACAATGAGCAGTTCTTC. Translating gives CASSLPDGSSYNEQFF. The variable domain in full, completed from reference TRBV7-7 and TRBJ2-1, reads GAGVSQSPRYKVTKRGQDVTLRCDPISSHATLYWYQQALGQGPEFLTYFNYEAQPDKSGLPSDRFSAERPEGSISTLTIQRTEQRDSAMYRCASSLPDGSSYNEQFFGPGTRLTVL.

The V and J genes are TRBV7-9 and TRBJ2-7; 8 positions agree with TRBD1. J was trimmed by 5 bases and V by 1 base; bases with no gene match: 13. CDR3 size: 17 residues. Germline CDR1 reads SEHNR; CDR2 reads FQNEAQ (reference sequence). CDR3: CASSLESLGQGRHEQYF. DNA for the CDR3: TGTGCCAGCAGCTTAGAATCCCTAGGACAGGGTAGACACGAGCAGTACTTC.

The chain is built from TRBV15 and TRBJ1-2; a weak D match, TRBD1 (6 bases). CDR3 length: 15 residues. V shed 5 bases and J shed 4 bases, with 17 bases lying between them. The germline V gene encodes CDR1 LNHNV and CDR2 YYDKDF (reference sequence). The CDR3 region is CATSSTDRAAYGYTF. The CDR3 DNA reads as TGTGCCACCAGCTCTACGGACAGAGCAGCCTATGGCTACACCTTC.

The rearrangement links TRBV4-1 to TRBJ2-7; D is undetermined. V gave up 1 base and J gave up 2 bases, with 9 bases separating them. This CDR3 has 14 amino acids. CDR1 is MGHRA, CDR2 YSYEKL, per germline. CDR3 bases: TGCGCCAGCAGCCAAGTCGGGTTCCCCTACGAGCAGTACTTC. Protein product: CASSQVGFPYEQYF.

J is TRBJ1-3 and V is TRBV19; D remains unclear. Between the trimmed V and J ends, which lost 9 bases and 0 bases, there was a span of 12 bases. Per the germline V gene, CDR1 is LNHDA and CDR2 is SQIVND (reference sequence). The CDR3 contains 14 residues. The CDR3: CASTTGSSGNTIYF. For the CDR3, the DNA is TGTGCCAGCACCACCGGTAGCTCTGGAAACACCATATATTTT.

This clone was observed once. This chain joins TRBV25-1 and TRBJ1-5, with unresolved D. The CDR3 covers 14 residues. Germline V gene sequence: CDR1 MGHDK, CDR2 SYGVNS. The V gene lost 1 base and the J gene lost 5 bases, with 9 bases spanning the gap. In DNA form, the CDR3 reads TGTGCCAGCAGTGAATCGGGAGGATATCAGCCCCAGCATTTT. As protein: CASSESGGYQPQHF.